The 13 T cell receptor beta chains listed next were all sequenced from one sample in a study of blood T cell repertoires in COVID-19. Method: immunoSEQ multiplex PCR; TCRdb's copy keeps in-frame clones and lacks some. The repertoire holds around 12,000 clones, less than 85% seen once, with 12% in the top ten. Sequencing used peripheral blood. Source of these receptors: a human donor in a cohort sampled during active COVID-19.

The chain couples TRBV5-1 to TRBJ2-1; tentative D call: TRBD1 (6 bases). This CDR3 contains 16 residues. Trimming removed 0 bases at V and 4 bases at J, with 14 bases between. Germline CDR1 is SGHRS and CDR2 is YFSETQ. The CDR3 region has the DNA TGCGCCAGCAGCTTGGACCTTGGGACAACGTACAATGAGCAGTTCTTC. Translation: CASSLDLGTTYNEQFF.

The chain carries TRBV19 and TRBJ1-5; TRBD1 is a possible D gene (6 bases). CDR3 length equals 15 residues. V dropped 2 bases and J dropped 2 bases, with 10 bases sitting between them. From germline, CDR1 is LNHDA and CDR2 SQIVND (reference sequence). The CDR3 loop is CASSILPGGNQPQHF. In nucleotides, the CDR3 is TGTGCCAGTAGTATACTTCCAGGGGGCAATCAGCCCCAGCATTTT.

The chain carries TRBV7-9 and TRBJ2-3, with D maybe TRBD2 (5 bases). With 6 bases removed from V and 5 bases from J, the gap between germline ends came to 21 bases. The CDR3 has 16 amino acids. Germline values: CDR1 SEHNR, CDR2 FQNEAQ (reference sequence). DNA for the CDR3: TGTGCCAGCAGTCCCCCGGGGAGCGGTCCGGGAGATACGCAGTATTTT. Its protein is CASSPPGSGPGDTQYF.

The chain has TRBV11-2 and TRBJ1-1; no clear D. The ends were cut back, 3 bases at V and 1 base at J, with 3 bases in the middle. The CDR3 loop spans 12 amino acids. Per the germline V gene, CDR1 is SGHAT and CDR2 is FQNNGV. In DNA form, the CDR3 reads TGTGCCAGCAGCTTCTCGAACACTGAAGCTTTCTTT. Translated, it gives CASSFSNTEAFF.

This clone was observed a few times. The CDR3 spells CASSFAGEDYGYTF. In DNA, the CDR3 is TGCGCCAGCAGCTTTGCAGGGGAAGACTATGGCTACACCTTC. The chain combines TRBV5-1 with TRBJ1-2; tentatively, D is TRBD1 (6 bases). The ends were cut back, 2 bases at V and 3 bases at J, with 11 bases in the middle. The CDR3 is 14 amino acids. In germline, CDR1 is SGHRS, CDR2 YFSETQ.

This chain joins TRBV12-3 or TRBV12-4 and TRBJ2-1; possibly TRBD1 for D (5 bases). V lost 3 bases and J 10 bases, leaving 10 bases between the germline ends. CDR3 length: 12 amino acids. The CDR3 here is CASSFLGREQFF. The CDR3 DNA is TGTGCCAGCAGTTTTTTGGGGCGGGAGCAGTTCTTC.

V usage is TRBV19 and J usage is TRBJ1-5; D gene unclear. V was shortened by 0 bases and J by 1 base, with 10 bases between the two germline ends. The CDR3 is 16 amino acids. The germline V gene has CDR1 LNHDA and CDR2 SQIVND (reference sequence). CDR3 sequence reads: CASSIDGSASNQPQHF. CDR3 sequence (DNA): TGTGCCAGTAGTATAGATGGTTCCGCGAGCAATCAGCCCCAGCATTTT.

The J gene is TRBJ2-3, the V gene TRBV6-2 or TRBV6-3, with TRBD2 as a possible D gene (5 bases). The CDR3 is made up of 17 amino acids. V was shortened by 3 bases and J by 3 bases, with 19 bases between the two germline ends. CDR1 and CDR2 from the germline V gene are MNHEY and SVGEGT. CDR3 DNA: TGTGCCAGCAGTTATATGGAGAGCGGACCAAATACAGATACGCAGTATTTT. Translating gives CASSYMESGPNTDTQYF.

The V gene is TRBV10-3, the J gene TRBJ2-7; TRBD1 aligns across 10 bases. The CDR3 loop spans 16 amino acids. With V trimmed by 5 bases and J by 9 bases, 16 bases remained unmatched. Germline V gene lookup returns CDR1 ENHRY and CDR2 SYGVKD. In DNA form, the CDR3 reads TGTGCCATCAGTCCCGGGACAGGGGCCGGCCCGAACTGGCAGTACTTC. It specifies CAISPGTGAGPNWQYF.

V usage is TRBV6-4 and J usage is TRBJ2-2; D unclear. The CDR3 sequence is 13 residues long. Germline values: CDR1 MRHNA, CDR2 SNTAGT. V lost 5 bases to trimming and J lost 6 bases, with 10 bases between them. CDR3: CASSTHEAGELFF. The CDR3 DNA reads as TGTGCCAGCAGTACCCACGAGGCCGGGGAGCTGTTTTTT.

The V call is TRBV6-1, the J call TRBJ1-2; 9 bases map to TRBD1. V gave up 3 bases and J gave up 8 bases; unmatched junction bases: 7. The CDR3 has 14 amino acids. Germline CDR1 and CDR2: MNHNS and SASEGT. The CDR3 sequence: CASSEDRGSGGYTF. DNA for the CDR3: TGTGCCAGCAGTGAGGACAGGGGATCGGGGGGCTACACCTTC.

The V gene is TRBV18, the J gene TRBJ2-5, with TRBD1 matching over 8 bases. Trimming removed 5 bases from V and 4 bases from J; junction bases left unmatched: 9. In germline, CDR1 is KGHSH, CDR2 LQKENI. The CDR3 has 15 amino acids. In DNA, the CDR3 is TGTGCCAGCTCAAATTCCAGGGGGCTCGGAGAGACCCAGTACTTC. The encoded protein is CASSNSRGLGETQYF.

This clone was counted only a few times. The gene calls are TRBV6-5 and TRBJ1-2; D is possibly TRBD1 (5 bases). Trimming left V 8 bases short and J 7 bases short, with 11 bases between. This CDR3 is built from 11 residues. CDR1 and CDR2 from the germline V gene are MNHEY and SVGAGI. The CDR3 is CASYQGSGYTF. The CDR3 nucleotides are TGTGCCAGCTACCAGGGTAGTGGCTACACCTTC.